The T cell receptor beta chain under discussion was sequenced for a study of response to subunit inactivated influenza vaccine. The study, taken as a whole, reports: After each seasonal influenza vaccination, few new T cells are recruited, the authors suggested.

Using its own MiXCR run on the RT-PCR reads, TCRdb lists one record per CDR3 protein. The data hold about 780,000 distinct CDR3 sequences, with roughly 18% observed a single time. This clonotype was seen at least ten times. Its antigen is still unknown. In germline, CDR1 is MNHEY, CDR2 SMNVEV (reference sequence). CDR3 length: 12 amino acids. The V and J ends lost 3 bases and 4 bases respectively, with 3 bases between them. This chain joins TRBV27 and TRBJ2-2; D is ambiguous. This receptor was taken from a man aged 45-60 years who received an inactivated influenza vaccine. This sample comprised PBMCs from blood, obtained more than 4 days after vaccination. CDR3 sequence: CASSFPTGELFF. CDR3 DNA sequence: TGTGCCAGCAGTTTTCCCACCGGGGAGCTGTTTTTT.